Shown below are 32 T cell receptor beta chains from a single sample sequenced in a study of vaccination effects on CD4 cells after COVID-19. Sequencing used immunoSEQ multiplex PCR; TCRdb keeps in-frame clones, though not all of them. This table has roughly 26,000 clones, around 78% appearing once. For these TCRs, the target antigens are not known. ViraFEST assay sequencing came after antigen-specific CD4+ T cells were expanded with viral peptide pools. Having been cultured for approximately ten days, the cells underwent CD4+ T cell isolation. The person's infection with SARS-CoV-2, confirmed by PCR, took place between March and December 2020. This material consisted of CD4+ T cells from PBMCs cultured with HCoV-NL63 spike peptides, taken before COVID-19 vaccination. All receptors come from a human donor who had a prior SARS-CoV-2 infection.

The rearrangement uses TRBV6-6 and TRBJ1-4; possibly TRBD1 for D (5 bases). Germline CDR1 MNHNY, CDR2 SVGAGI (reference sequence). The CDR3 spans 14 residues. Trimming left V 2 bases short and J 3 bases short, with 7 bases between. The DNA for the CDR3 is TGTGCCAGCAGTTACACGACAGCTAATGAAAAACTGTTTTTT. This codes for CASSYTTANEKLFF.

The chain has TRBV5-1 and TRBJ2-3; D not certain. The CDR3 is 14 residues long. Germline V CDR1 and CDR2: SGHRS, YFSETQ. The V gene lost 2 bases and the J gene lost 2 bases, with 9 bases spanning the gap. The CDR3 loop is CASSFRVPTDTQYF. DNA for the CDR3: TGCGCCAGCAGCTTCCGGGTACCCACAGATACGCAGTATTTT.

This chain connects TRBV2 to TRBJ2-1; D tentatively reads TRBD1 or TRBD2 (5 bases each). V was clipped by 1 base and J by 10 bases, with 11 bases between them. The CDR3 is 13 amino acids. CDR1 is SNHLY, CDR2 FYNNEI, per germline. CDR3 bases: TGTGCCAGCAGTGAAGGAGGGGAGCAAGAGCAGTTCTTC. It yields the protein CASSEGGEQEQFF.

V usage is TRBV2 and J usage is TRBJ2-5; weak D call: TRBD1 (5 bases). The CDR3 sequence is 14 residues long. The germline CDR1 and CDR2 sequences are SNHLY and FYNNEI. V lost 2 bases, J lost 5 bases, and 12 bases lay in between. CDR3 sequence (DNA): TGTGCCAGCAGTGAACTCGTCAGGGTGGAGACCCAGTACTTC. Its protein product is CASSELVRVETQYF.

The gene calls are TRBV5-6 and TRBJ2-3; 12 nucleotides align to TRBD2. CDR1 is SGHDT and CDR2 is YYEEEE in the germline V gene. The CDR3 contains 16 residues. J lost 4 bases, V lost 4 bases, and 7 bases had no gene match. The CDR3 region has the DNA TGTGCCAGCAGCGCCCGACTAGCGGGAGCGGCAGATACGCAGTATTTT. Its translation is CASSARLAGAADTQYF.

J is TRBJ2-5 and V is TRBV3-1 (or the pseudogene TRBV3-2); D perhaps matches TRBD2 (7 bases). Germline CDR1 and CDR2: LGHDT and YNNKEL (reference sequence). Trimming pared 2 bases from V and 5 bases from J, leaving 12 bases between. The CDR3 has 14 amino acids. CDR3 loop: CASSQRGGVETQYF. The DNA for the CDR3 is TGTGCCAGCAGCCAAAGGGGGGGGGTGGAGACCCAGTACTTC.

The rearrangement uses TRBV5-1 and TRBJ1-1; 9 positions agree with TRBD1. Per the germline V gene, CDR1 is SGHRS and CDR2 is YFSETQ. This CDR3 has 15 residues. Trimming removed 7 bases from V and 4 bases from J; junction bases left unmatched: 11. The CDR3 DNA reads TGCGCCAGCTACCCCACGACAGGGGGGGGCACTGAAGCTTTCTTT. Protein product: CASYPTTGGGTEAFF.

The chain joins TRBV30 to TRBJ2-3, with 8 bases aligning to TRBD2. This CDR3 comprises 16 residues. From germline, CDR1 is GTSNPN and CDR2 SVGIG (reference sequence). With V trimmed by 3 bases and J by 0 bases, 8 bases remained unmatched. CDR3 residues: CAWSLGGGGSTDTQYF. In DNA form, the CDR3 reads TGTGCCTGGAGCCTCGGAGGCGGGGGGAGCACAGATACGCAGTATTTT.

The rearrangement joins TRBV5-4 to TRBJ2-7; TRBD1 matches at 10 bases. Losses at the gene ends were 5 bases for V and 2 bases for J; bases not matched to a gene: 4. There are 14 residues in the CDR3. Per germline, CDR1 SGHNT and CDR2 YYREEE (reference sequence). CDR3 protein: CASRAGQGTYEQYF. The CDR3 DNA sequence: TGTGCCAGCAGGGCGGGACAGGGGACCTACGAGCAGTACTTC.

This chain connects TRBV6-1 to TRBJ2-5; TRBD2 aligns across 12 bases. V dropped 0 bases and J dropped 2; count of bases not matched to a gene: 7. The CDR3 has 18 amino acids. CDR1 and CDR2 from the germline V gene are MNHNS and SASEGT. The CDR3 sequence is CASSEATSGGTKQETQYF. The CDR3 coding sequence is TGTGCCAGCAGTGAAGCTACTAGCGGGGGGACCAAACAAGAGACCCAGTACTTC.

J is TRBJ1-4 and V is TRBV4-3, with D hard to call. V shed 0 bases and J shed 7 bases, with 15 bases lying between them. This CDR3 spans 16 amino acids. CDR1 is LGHNA, CDR2 YSLEER, per germline. The CDR3 loop is CASSQENWARGEKLFF. The CDR3 nucleotides are TGCGCCAGCAGCCAAGAGAACTGGGCGCGGGGTGAAAAACTGTTTTTT.

The V call is TRBV7-3, the J call TRBJ2-1; perhaps TRBD2 as D (6 bases). The CDR3 has 15 residues. From germline, CDR1 is SGHTA and CDR2 FQGTGA. The germline V and J ends were trimmed by 1 base and 4 bases, with 11 bases remaining between them. This chain's CDR3 is CASSLSVAEYNEQFF. The CDR3 DNA sequence: TGTGCCAGCAGCTTAAGTGTAGCGGAATACAATGAGCAGTTCTTC.

This sequence joins TRBV18 and TRBJ1-1; the D is unclear. Germline CDR1 reads KGHSH; CDR2 reads LQKENI. The germline V and J ends were trimmed by 3 bases and 3 bases, with 14 bases remaining between them. The CDR3 length is 15 residues. CDR3 protein: CASSPQGPSYTEAFF. The CDR3 DNA follows: TGTGCCAGCTCACCTCAAGGGCCTTCCTACACTGAAGCTTTCTTT.

The chain uses TRBV2 and TRBJ1-5; 9 positions match TRBD1. Germline lookup yields CDR1 SNHLY and CDR2 FYNNEI. The length of the CDR3 is 16 residues. J gave up 6 bases and V 4 bases, and 10 bases lay outside the gene matches. The CDR3 DNA is TGTGCCAGCAGTGGGGTGCCGCGACAGGGGGGTCAGCCCCAGCATTTT. Its protein is CASSGVPRQGGQPQHF. The full variable domain, rest sourced from reference TRBV2 and TRBJ1-5, is EPEVTQTPSHQVTQMGQEVILRCVPISNHLYFYWYRQILGQKVEFLVSFYNNEISEKSEIFDDQFSVERPDGSNFTLKIRSTKLEDSAMYFCASSGVPRQGGQPQHFGDGTRLSIL.

This clone appeared a few times. This rearrangement joins TRBV7-2 to TRBJ2-1; 7 bases align to TRBD1. The length of the CDR3 is 15 residues. Germline V gene data show CDR1 as SGHTA and CDR2 as FQGNSA. With V trimmed by 4 bases and J by 3 bases, 6 bases remained unmatched. The CDR3: CASSYRTGGYNEQFF. CDR3 nucleotide sequence: TGTGCCAGCAGCTACCGGACAGGAGGCTACAATGAGCAGTTCTTC.

The chain recombines TRBV11-2 with TRBJ2-2; TRBD1 or TRBD2 may be the D gene (5 bases each). The length of the CDR3 is 16 residues. Germline CDR1 and CDR2: SGHAT and FQNNGV. V lost 0 bases and J lost 6, with 14 bases in between. CDR3 nucleotides: TGTGCCAGCAGCTTAGATGGGGCTAGCTCCTCCGGGGAGCTGTTTTTT. It codes for CASSLDGASSSGELFF.

This rearrangement joins TRBV18 to TRBJ1-1; 10 nucleotides agree with TRBD1. The CDR3 is 15 amino acids. CDR1 and CDR2 from the germline V gene are KGHSH and LQKENI. V shed 3 bases and J 3 bases; nucleotides not matched to a gene: 4. CDR3 in amino acids: CASSPDRGRYTEAFF. The CDR3 DNA reads as TGTGCCAGCTCACCCGACAGGGGGCGATACACTGAAGCTTTCTTT.

V gene TRBV5-1 combines with J gene TRBJ1-4; the match to TRBD1 covers 7 bases. Germline V gives CDR1 SGHRS, CDR2 YFSETQ. The CDR3 has 15 amino acids. Unmatched junction bases numbered 6, after V lost 4 bases and J lost 3 bases. As DNA, the CDR3 is TGCGCCAGCAGCGGAAGGACAGGAGCTAATGAAAAACTGTTTTTT. As protein: CASSGRTGANEKLFF. Together with reference TRBV5-1 and TRBJ1-4, the CDR3 gives the full variable domain: KAGVTQTPRYLIKTRGQQVTLSCSPISGHRSVSWYQQTPGQGLQFLFEYFSETQRNKGNFPGRFSGRQFSNSRSEMNVSTLELGDSALYLCASSGRTGANEKLFFGSGTQLSVL.

This rearrangement joins TRBV21-1 to TRBJ1-3. TRBV21-1 is a pseudogene segment. The CDR3 covers 15 residues. In DNA form, the CDR3 reads TGTGCCAGCAGCAAATCGCGACTCTCTGGAAACACCATATATTTT. Protein sequence: CASSKSRLSGNTIYF.

The chain couples TRBV19 to TRBJ2-3; D tentatively reads TRBD1 or TRBD2 (5 bases each). CDR3 size: 14 residues. Per the germline V gene, CDR1 is LNHDA and CDR2 is SQIVND (reference sequence). The V end lost 3 bases, the J end lost 5 bases, and 12 bases lay between the germline ends. The CDR3 sequence: CASSMGTFEDTQYF. CDR3 bases: TGTGCCAGTAGTATGGGGACCTTTGAAGATACGCAGTATTTT.

This sequence joins TRBV5-5 and TRBJ2-5; 10 bases match TRBD1. CDR3 size: 15 residues. V lost 4 bases and J lost 5; bases outside the gene matches: 8. Looked up from germline, CDR1 is SGHKS and CDR2 is YYEKEE (reference sequence). The CDR3 DNA is TGTGCCAGCAGCCTAGGGACAGGGGAATGGGAGACCCAGTACTTC. This gives the protein CASSLGTGEWETQYF.

This chain uses TRBV5-1 with TRBJ2-2; TRBD2 matches 14 bases. The germline gives CDR1 SGHRS, CDR2 YFSETQ. CDR3 size: 19 residues. Trimming at V came to 4 bases and at J to 6 bases, leaving 14 bases not matched to a gene. This chain's CDR3 is CASSLYGFGTSGSSGELFF. The CDR3 DNA sequence: TGCGCCAGCAGCCTCTACGGGTTCGGGACTAGCGGGAGCTCCGGGGAGCTGTTTTTT.

In this sample, this clone turned up once. J is TRBJ1-3 and V is TRBV18; D gene uncertain. With 2 bases removed from V and 0 bases from J, the gap between germline ends came to 8 bases. The CDR3 has 15 amino acids. Germline values: CDR1 KGHSH, CDR2 LQKENI. The chain's CDR3 is CASSPSTTSGNTIYF. In DNA, the CDR3 is TGTGCCAGCTCACCAAGTACAACCTCTGGAAACACCATATATTTT.

The V and J genes are TRBV19 and TRBJ2-5; D is ambiguous. Trimming shortened V by 6 bases and J by 5 bases, and 7 bases separated the two germline ends. Germline V lookup: CDR1 LNHDA, CDR2 SQIVND (reference sequence). The CDR3 runs to 11 residues. CDR3 bases: TGTGCCAGTAGCGTGCGGGAGACCCAGTACTTC. It codes for CASSVRETQYF.

A single count supports this clone. V is TRBV5-5 and J is TRBJ2-2; D is unresolved. V was clipped by 1 base and J by 1 base, with 8 bases between them. The CDR3 runs to 15 residues. Germline V CDR1 and CDR2: SGHKS, YYEKEE (reference sequence). CDR3 coding DNA: TGTGCCAGCAGCTTGCTTGGATTGAACACCGGGGAGCTGTTTTTT. Protein sequence: CASSLLGLNTGELFF.

This chain joins TRBV6-5 and TRBJ2-7; D gene ambiguous. Germline-derived CDR1 and CDR2 are MNHEY and SVGAGI. V was cut by 5 bases and J by 0 bases, with 8 bases left in between. The CDR3 is 13 amino acids. The CDR3 DNA is TGTGCCAGCAGTCGAACCTCCTCCTACGAGCAGTACTTC. This encodes CASSRTSSYEQYF.

V gene TRBV19 combines with J gene TRBJ2-7; TRBD1 aligns across 7 bases. The V segment lost 4 bases and the J segment 3 bases; nucleotides outside the gene matches: 6. Germline values: CDR1 LNHDA, CDR2 SQIVND (reference sequence). CDR3 length equals 14 residues. For the CDR3, the DNA is TGTGCCAGTAGTAGGGACCGGGACAGCTACGAGCAGTACTTC. This encodes CASSRDRDSYEQYF. Full variable domain (outside the CDR3, taken from reference TRBV19 and TRBJ2-7): DGGITQSPKYLFRKEGQNVTLSCEQNLNHDAMYWYRQDPGQGLRLIYYSQIVNDFQKGDIAEGYSVSREKKESFPLTVTSAQKNPTAFYLCASSRDRDSYEQYFGPGTRLTVT.

This clone was seen a handful of times. The chain links TRBV4-2 to TRBJ1-4; 9 nucleotides agree with TRBD1. Germline loops: CDR1 LGHNA, CDR2 YNFKEQ. V gave up 2 bases and J gave up 7 bases; unmatched junction bases: 8. The CDR3 contains 16 residues. This chain's CDR3 is CASSQHRGRVGEKLFF. The DNA of the CDR3 is TGTGCCAGCAGCCAACACAGGGGGCGAGTTGGTGAAAAACTGTTTTTT.

This chain connects TRBV30 to TRBJ1-5; D is undetermined. V was clipped by 2 bases and J by 0 bases, with 14 bases between them. The CDR3 is 16 residues long. Germline CDR1 is GTSNPN and CDR2 is SVGIG (reference sequence). The CDR3 region has the DNA TGTGCCTGGAGTCACTCCTGGCAGAATAGCAATCAGCCCCAGCATTTT. Protein product: CAWSHSWQNSNQPQHF.

The V gene is TRBV11-2, the J gene TRBJ2-7; 7 nucleotides agree with TRBD2. The trim removed 3 bases at V and 1 base at J, leaving 3 bases unmatched. The CDR3 has 14 amino acids. The germline CDR1 and CDR2 sequences are SGHAT and FQNNGV. The CDR3 here is CASSLREKSYEQYF. CDR3 coding DNA: TGTGCCAGCAGCTTGCGGGAGAAGTCCTACGAGCAGTACTTC.

This clone showed up just a few times. V is TRBV12-5 and J is TRBJ1-6; D unresolved. This CDR3 contains 12 residues. The V end was cut by 2 bases, the J end by 10 bases, with 6 bases between. Per the germline V gene, CDR1 is LGHNT and CDR2 is FRNRAP. The CDR3 here is CASGLSGSPLHF. The DNA for the CDR3 is TGTGCTAGTGGTTTGTCGGGGTCACCCCTCCACTTT.

This chain joins TRBV10-3 and TRBJ2-7; D is uncertain. The CDR3 is made up of 11 amino acids. V was cut by 3 bases and J by 7 bases, with 7 bases left in between. CDR1 and CDR2 from the germline V gene are ENHRY and SYGVKD. The CDR3: CAISDVGEQYF. In DNA form, the CDR3 reads TGTGCCATCAGTGACGTTGGGGAGCAGTACTTC.